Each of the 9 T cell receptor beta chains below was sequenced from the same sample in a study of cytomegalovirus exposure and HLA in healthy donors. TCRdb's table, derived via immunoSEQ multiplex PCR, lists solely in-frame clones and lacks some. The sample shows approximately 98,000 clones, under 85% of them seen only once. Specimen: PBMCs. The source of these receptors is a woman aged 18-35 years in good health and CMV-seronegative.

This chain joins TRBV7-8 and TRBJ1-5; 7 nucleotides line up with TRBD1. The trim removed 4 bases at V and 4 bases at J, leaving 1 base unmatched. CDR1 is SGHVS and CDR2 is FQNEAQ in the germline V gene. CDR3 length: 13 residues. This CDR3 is CASSWDRNQPQHF. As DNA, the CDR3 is TGTGCCAGCAGCTGGGACAGAAATCAGCCCCAGCATTTT.

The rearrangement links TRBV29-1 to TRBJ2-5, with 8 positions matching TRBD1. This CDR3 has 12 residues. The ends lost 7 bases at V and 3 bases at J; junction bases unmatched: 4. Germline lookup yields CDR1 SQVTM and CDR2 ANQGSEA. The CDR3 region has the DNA TGCAGCGCTGAGACAGGGGAAGAGACCCAGTACTTC. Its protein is CSAETGEETQYF.

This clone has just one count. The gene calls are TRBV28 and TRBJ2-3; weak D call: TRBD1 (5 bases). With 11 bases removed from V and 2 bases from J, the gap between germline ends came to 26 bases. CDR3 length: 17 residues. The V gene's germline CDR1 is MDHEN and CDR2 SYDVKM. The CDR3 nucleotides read TGTGCCGGGTCATCCAGGGCCCTAGGTACCTACACAGATACGCAGTATTTT. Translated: CAGSSRALGTYTDTQYF. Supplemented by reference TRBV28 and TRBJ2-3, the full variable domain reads DVKVTQSSRYLVKRTGEKVFLECVQDMDHENMFWYRQDPGLGLRLIYFSYDVKMKEKGDIPEGYSVSREKKERFSLILESASTNQTSMYLCAGSSRALGTYTDTQYFGPGTRLTVL.

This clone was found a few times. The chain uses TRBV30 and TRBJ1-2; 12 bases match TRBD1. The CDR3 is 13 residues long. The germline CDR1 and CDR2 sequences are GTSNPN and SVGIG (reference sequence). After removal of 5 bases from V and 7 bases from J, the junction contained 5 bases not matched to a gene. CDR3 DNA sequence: TGTGCCTGGGGGACAGGGGGCGATTCTGGCTACACCTTC. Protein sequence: CAWGTGGDSGYTF.

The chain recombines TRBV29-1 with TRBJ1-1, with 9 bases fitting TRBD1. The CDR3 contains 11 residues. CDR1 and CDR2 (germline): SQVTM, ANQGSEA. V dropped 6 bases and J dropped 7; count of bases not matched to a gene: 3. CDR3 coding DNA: TGCAGCGTCGGGACAGGGCTTGAAGCTTTCTTT. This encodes CSVGTGLEAFF.

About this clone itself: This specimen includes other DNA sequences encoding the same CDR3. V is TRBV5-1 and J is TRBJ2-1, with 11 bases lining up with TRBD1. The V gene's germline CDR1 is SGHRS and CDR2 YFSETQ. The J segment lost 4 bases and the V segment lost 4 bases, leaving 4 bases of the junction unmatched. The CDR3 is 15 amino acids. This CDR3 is CASSGGTGGYNEQFF. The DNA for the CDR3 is TGCGCCAGCAGCGGCGGGACAGGGGGTTACAATGAGCAGTTCTTC.

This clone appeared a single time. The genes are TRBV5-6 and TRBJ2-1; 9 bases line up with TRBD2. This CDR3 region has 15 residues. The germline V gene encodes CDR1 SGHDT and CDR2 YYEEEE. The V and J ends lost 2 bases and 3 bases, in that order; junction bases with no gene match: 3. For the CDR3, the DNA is TGTGCCAGCAGCTTACCTAGCGGGGTCTACAATGAGCAGTTCTTC. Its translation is CASSLPSGVYNEQFF. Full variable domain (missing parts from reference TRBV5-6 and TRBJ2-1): DAGVTQSPTHLIKTRGQQVTLRCSPKSGHDTVSWYQQALGQGPQFIFQYYEEEERQRGNFPDRFSGHQFPNYSSELNVNALLLGDSALYLCASSLPSGVYNEQFFGPGTRLTVL.

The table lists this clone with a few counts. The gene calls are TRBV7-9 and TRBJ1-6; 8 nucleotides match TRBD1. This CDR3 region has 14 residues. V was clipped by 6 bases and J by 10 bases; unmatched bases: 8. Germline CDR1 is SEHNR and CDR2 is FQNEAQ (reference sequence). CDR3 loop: CASSLGQGGSPLHF. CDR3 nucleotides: TGTGCCAGCAGTCTAGGACAGGGCGGGTCACCCCTCCACTTT.

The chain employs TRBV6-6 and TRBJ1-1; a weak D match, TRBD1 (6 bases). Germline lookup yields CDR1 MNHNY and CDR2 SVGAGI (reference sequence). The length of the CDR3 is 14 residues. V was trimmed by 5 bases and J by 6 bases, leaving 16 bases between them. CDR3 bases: TGTGCCAGCAGTCCCCCAGGGGAGGGGGCTGAAGCTTTCTTT. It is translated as CASSPPGEGAEAFF.